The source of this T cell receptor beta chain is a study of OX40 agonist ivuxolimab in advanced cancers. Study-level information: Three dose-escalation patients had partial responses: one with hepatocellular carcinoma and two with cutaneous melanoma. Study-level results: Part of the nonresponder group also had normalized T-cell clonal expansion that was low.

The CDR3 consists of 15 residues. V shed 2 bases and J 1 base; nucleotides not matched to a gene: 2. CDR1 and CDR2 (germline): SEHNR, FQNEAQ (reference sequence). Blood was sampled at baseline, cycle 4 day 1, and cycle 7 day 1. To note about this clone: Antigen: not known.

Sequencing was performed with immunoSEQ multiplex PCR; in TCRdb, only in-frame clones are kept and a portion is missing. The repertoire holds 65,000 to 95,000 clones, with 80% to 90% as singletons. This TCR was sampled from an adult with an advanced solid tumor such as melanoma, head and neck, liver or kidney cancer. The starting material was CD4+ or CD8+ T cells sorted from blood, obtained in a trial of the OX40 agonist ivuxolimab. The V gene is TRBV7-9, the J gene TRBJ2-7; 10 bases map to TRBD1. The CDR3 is CASSLQGQGSYEQYV. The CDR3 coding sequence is TGTGCCAGCAGCTTACAGGGACAGGGGTCCTACGAGCAGTACGTC.